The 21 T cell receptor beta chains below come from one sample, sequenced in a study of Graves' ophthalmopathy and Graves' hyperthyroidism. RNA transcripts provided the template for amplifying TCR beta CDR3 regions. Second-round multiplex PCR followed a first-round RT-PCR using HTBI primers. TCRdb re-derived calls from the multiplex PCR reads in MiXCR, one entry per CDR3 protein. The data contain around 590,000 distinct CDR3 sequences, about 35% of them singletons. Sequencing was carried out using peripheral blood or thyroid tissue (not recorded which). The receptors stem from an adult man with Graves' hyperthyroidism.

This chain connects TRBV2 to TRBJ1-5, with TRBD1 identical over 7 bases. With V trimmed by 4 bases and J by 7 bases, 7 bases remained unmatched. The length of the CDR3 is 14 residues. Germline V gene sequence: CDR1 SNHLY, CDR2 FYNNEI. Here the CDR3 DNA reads TGTGCCAGCAGTGTCCGACAGGGTCTGCAGCCCCAGCATTTT. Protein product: CASSVRQGLQPQHF.

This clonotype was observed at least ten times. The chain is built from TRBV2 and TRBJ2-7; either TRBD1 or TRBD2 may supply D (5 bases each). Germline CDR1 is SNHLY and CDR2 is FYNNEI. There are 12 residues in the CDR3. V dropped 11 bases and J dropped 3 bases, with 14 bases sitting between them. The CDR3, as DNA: TGTGCCTGTGGGGAGACAGACTACGAGCAGTACTTC. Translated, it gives CACGETDYEQYF.

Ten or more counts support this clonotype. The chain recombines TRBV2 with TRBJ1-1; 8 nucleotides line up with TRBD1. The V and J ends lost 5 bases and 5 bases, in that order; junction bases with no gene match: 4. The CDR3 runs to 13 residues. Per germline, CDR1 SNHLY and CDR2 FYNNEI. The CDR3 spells CASSTDRVTEAFF. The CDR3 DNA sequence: TGTGCCAGCAGTACGGACAGGGTTACTGAAGCTTTCTTT.

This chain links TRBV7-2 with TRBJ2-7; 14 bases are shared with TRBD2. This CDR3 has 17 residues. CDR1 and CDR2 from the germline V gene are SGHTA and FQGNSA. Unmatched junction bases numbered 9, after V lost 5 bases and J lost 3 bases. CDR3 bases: TGTGCCAGCAGCCGAGGGGGACTAGCGGGAGAGAACTACGAGCAGTACTTC. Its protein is CASSRGGLAGENYEQYF. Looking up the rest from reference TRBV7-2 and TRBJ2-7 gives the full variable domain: GAGVSQSPSNKVTEKGKDVELRCDPISGHTALYWYRQSLGQGLEFLIYFQGNSAPDKSGLPSDRFSAERTGGSVSTLTIQRTQQEDSAVYLCASSRGGLAGENYEQYFGPGTRLTVT.

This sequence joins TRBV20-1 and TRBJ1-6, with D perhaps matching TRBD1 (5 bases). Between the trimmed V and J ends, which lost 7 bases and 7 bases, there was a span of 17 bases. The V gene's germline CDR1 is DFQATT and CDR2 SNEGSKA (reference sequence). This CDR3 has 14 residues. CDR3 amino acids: CSVRLGRRNSPLHF. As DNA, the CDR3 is TGCAGTGTCCGCCTGGGACGCAGGAATTCACCCCTCCACTTT.

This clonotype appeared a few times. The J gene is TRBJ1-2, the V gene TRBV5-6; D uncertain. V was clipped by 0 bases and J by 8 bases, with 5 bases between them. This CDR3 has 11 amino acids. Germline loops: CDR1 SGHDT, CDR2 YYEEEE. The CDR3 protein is CASSLGWGYTF. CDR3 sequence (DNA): TGTGCCAGCAGCTTGGGGTGGGGCTACACCTTC.

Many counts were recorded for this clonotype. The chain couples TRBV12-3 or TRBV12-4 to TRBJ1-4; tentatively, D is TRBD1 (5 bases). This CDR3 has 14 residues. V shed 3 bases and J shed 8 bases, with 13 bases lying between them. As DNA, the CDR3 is TGTGCCAGCAGTTTTAGGGGTGTGCGCGAAAAACTGTTTTTT. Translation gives CASSFRGVREKLFF.

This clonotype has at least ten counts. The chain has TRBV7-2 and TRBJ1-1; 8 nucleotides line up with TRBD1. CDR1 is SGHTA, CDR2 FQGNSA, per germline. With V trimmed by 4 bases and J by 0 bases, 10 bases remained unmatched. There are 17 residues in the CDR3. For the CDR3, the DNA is TGTGCCAGCAGCTCAGGACAGGGTTCATTTGTGAACACTGAAGCTTTCTTT. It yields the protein CASSSGQGSFVNTEAFF.

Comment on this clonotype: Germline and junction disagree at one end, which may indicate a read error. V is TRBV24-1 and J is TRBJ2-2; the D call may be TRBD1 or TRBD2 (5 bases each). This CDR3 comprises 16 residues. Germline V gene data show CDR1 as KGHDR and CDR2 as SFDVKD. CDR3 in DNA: TGTGCCACCAGTGACGGGACGGTACTCGACACCGGGGAGCTGCTTTTT. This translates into CATSDGTVLDTGELLF.

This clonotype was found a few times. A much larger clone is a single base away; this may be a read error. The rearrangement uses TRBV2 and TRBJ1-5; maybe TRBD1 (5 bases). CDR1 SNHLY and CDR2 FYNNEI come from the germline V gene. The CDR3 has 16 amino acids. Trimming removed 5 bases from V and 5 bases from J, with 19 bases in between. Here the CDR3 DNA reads TGTGCCAGCAGTTCGCCTCCGGGGCTCGGTTATCAGCCCCAGCATTTT. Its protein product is CASSSPPGLGYQPQHF.

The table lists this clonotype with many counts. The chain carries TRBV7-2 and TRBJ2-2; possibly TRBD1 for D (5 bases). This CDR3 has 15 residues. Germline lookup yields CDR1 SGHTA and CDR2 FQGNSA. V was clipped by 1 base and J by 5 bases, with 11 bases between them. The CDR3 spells CASSLDHRLTGELFF. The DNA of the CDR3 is TGTGCCAGCAGCTTAGATCACAGGCTGACCGGGGAGCTGTTTTTT.

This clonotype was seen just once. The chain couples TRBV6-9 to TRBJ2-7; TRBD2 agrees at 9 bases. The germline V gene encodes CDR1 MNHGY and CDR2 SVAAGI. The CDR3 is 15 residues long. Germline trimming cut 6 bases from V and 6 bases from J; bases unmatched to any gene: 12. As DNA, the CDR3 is TGTGCCAGCAGCGTAGGTAGGGCGGGAGGGTCCGAGCAGTACTTC. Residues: CASSVGRAGGSEQYF.

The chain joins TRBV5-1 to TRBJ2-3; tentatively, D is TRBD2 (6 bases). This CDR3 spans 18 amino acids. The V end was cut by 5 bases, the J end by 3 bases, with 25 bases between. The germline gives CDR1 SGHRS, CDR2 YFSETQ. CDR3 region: CASRLRGGGDGFTDTQYF. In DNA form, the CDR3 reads TGCGCCAGCAGACTGCGCGGTGGAGGGGACGGTTTTACAGATACGCAGTATTTT.

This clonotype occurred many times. Written as DNA, the CDR3 is TGTGCCAGCAGCTTGGAGGCGACAGGAATAGACACTGAAGCTTTCTTT. Translated, it gives CASSLEATGIDTEAFF. The chain couples TRBV5-8 to TRBJ1-1; perhaps TRBD1 as D (6 bases). The CDR3 runs to 16 residues. Looked up from germline, CDR1 is SGHTS and CDR2 is YDEGEE. V lost 0 bases and J 3 bases, leaving 15 bases between the germline ends.

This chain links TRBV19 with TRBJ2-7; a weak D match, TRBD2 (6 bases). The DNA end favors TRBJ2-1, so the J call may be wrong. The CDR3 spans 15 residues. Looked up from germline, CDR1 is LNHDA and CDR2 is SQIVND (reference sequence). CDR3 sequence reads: CASSMRDATYNEQFF. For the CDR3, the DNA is TGTGCCAGTAGTATGCGGGATGCTACCTACAATGAGCAGTTCTTC.

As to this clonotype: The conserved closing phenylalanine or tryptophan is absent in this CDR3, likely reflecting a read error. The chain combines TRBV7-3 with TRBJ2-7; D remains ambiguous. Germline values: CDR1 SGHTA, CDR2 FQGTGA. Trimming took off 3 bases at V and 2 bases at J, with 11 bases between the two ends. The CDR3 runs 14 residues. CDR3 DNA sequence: TGTGCCAGCAGCTTCCCGACAAGGACCTACGAGCAGTACCTC. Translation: CASSFPTRTYEQYL.

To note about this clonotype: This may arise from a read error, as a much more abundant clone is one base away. In DNA form, the CDR3 reads TGTGCCAGCGGCTTAGCTGGTGGGGGCCCCTATGGCTACACCTTC. Amino acids: CASGLAGGGPYGYTF. This sequence joins TRBV7-6 and TRBJ1-2, with a tentative D call TRBD1 (6 bases). CDR3 length: 15 residues. Germline CDR1 and CDR2: SGHVS and FNYEAQ.

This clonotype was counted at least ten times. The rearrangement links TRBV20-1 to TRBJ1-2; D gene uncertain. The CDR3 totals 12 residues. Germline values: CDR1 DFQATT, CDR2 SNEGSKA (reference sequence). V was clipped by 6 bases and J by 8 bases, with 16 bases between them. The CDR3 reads CSAPPVMGGYTF. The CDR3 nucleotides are TGCAGTGCGCCGCCGGTCATGGGAGGCTACACCTTC.

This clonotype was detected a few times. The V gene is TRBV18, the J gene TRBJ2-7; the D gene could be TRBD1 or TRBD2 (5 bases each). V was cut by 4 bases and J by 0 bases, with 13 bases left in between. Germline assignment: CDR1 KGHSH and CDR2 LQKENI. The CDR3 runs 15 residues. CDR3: CASSLSADISYEQYF. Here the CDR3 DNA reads TGTGCCAGCTCACTATCAGCGGACATCTCCTACGAGCAGTACTTC.

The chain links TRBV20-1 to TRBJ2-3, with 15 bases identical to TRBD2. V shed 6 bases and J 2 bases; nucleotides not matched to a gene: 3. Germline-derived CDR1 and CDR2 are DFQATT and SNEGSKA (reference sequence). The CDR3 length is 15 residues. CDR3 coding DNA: TGCAGTGCAGGGACTAGCGGGGGGACCACAGATACGCAGTATTTT. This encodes CSAGTSGGTTDTQYF.

The CDR3 bases are TGCAGCGTGGGGGGAAGACATGGAAATACCGAGCAGTACTTC. It encodes CSVGGRHGNTEQYF. The chain is built from TRBV29-1 and TRBJ2-7, with D maybe TRBD2 (6 bases). Trimming removed 6 bases at V and 6 bases at J, with 21 bases between. The CDR3 spans 14 residues. Germline values: CDR1 SQVTM, CDR2 ANQGSEA.